Reported below is one T cell receptor (beta chain). This CDR3 spans 14 amino acids. Germline V gene sequence: CDR1 SGHNT, CDR2 YYREEE (reference sequence). V dropped 4 bases and J dropped 5 bases, with 12 bases sitting between them. Here immunoSEQ multiplex PCR was the method, and the copy in TCRdb shows in-frame clones only, minus some. Altogether about 94,000 clones are present, 70% to 90% being singletons, with the ten largest covering about 14%. The sample is drawn from a study of T cell responses to AZD1222 COVID-19 vaccine. This clonotype was obtained from an adult in good health. This material consisted of peripheral blood, taken on day 0 of AZD1222 vaccination. This sequence joins TRBV5-4 and TRBJ2-2; tentatively, D is TRBD1 or TRBD2 (5 bases each). The CDR3, as DNA: TGTGCCAGCAGCCCCGGGGCCTTGACCGGGGAGCTGTTTTTT. Protein product: CASSPGALTGELFF.